The clone carrying this TCR beta chain appeared a few times. At one end the junction does not follow the germline gene, possibly because of a read error. The data derive from a study of T-cell reconstitution after alpha-beta-depleted transplantation in children. This CDR3 region has 12 residues. Unique molecular identifiers were incorporated into the prepared TCRbeta library. TCRdb reprocessed the PCR reads via MiXCR and lists one record per CDR3 protein. Of hundreds of thousands of distinct CDR3 sequences listed, 13% are singletons. The source of this sequence is a human donor who donated a stem cell graft to a child with Fanconi anemia. Sequences were derived from PBMCs, sampled from the stem cell graft. The chain recombines TRBV12-3 or TRBV12-4 with TRBJ1-1, with D uncertain. The CDR3, as DNA: TGTGCCAGCAGTCCACTCAAAACGAGGGTGGCCTTT. Translated, it gives CASSPLKTRVAF.